The T cell receptor (beta chain) under discussion was sequenced for a study of T-cell reconstitution after alpha-beta-depleted transplantation in children. Preparation of the TCRbeta library used unique molecular identifiers. TCRdb redid the calling of the PCR reads with MiXCR, one entry per CDR3 protein. Of about 610,000 distinct CDR3 sequences in the sample, about 11% were seen once. V lost 4 bases and J 0 bases, leaving 13 bases between the germline ends. Germline assignment: CDR1 SEHNR and CDR2 FQNEAQ (reference sequence). CDR3 length equals 16 residues. Here the sequenced sample was PBMCs from the stem cell graft donor, taken from the stem cell graft. The V and J genes are TRBV7-9 and TRBJ2-4, with D perhaps matching TRBD2 (7 bases). This clonotype was sampled from a human donor who donated a stem cell graft to a child with acute myeloid leukemia. DNA for the CDR3: TGTGCCAGCAGCTCCCGACGGGGGGCAGCCAAAAACATTCAGTACTTC. It yields the protein CASSSRRGAAKNIQYF.